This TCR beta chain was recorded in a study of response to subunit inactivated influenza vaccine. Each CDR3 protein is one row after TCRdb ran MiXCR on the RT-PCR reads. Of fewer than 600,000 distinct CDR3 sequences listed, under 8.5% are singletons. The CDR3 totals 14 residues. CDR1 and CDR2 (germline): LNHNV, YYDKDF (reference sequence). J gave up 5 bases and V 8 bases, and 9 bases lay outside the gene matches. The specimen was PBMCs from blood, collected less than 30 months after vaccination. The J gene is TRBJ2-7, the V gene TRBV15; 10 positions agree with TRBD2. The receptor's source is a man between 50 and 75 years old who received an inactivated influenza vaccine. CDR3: CATALAGEADEQYF. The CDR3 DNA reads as TGTGCCACCGCTCTAGCGGGAGAGGCCGACGAGCAGTACTTC.